The next 24 T cell receptor beta chains were all read from a single sample in a study of cytomegalovirus exposure and HLA in healthy donors. Only in-frame clones appear in the TCRdb table, and some are missing; sequencing was by immunoSEQ multiplex PCR. Of under 250,000 clones listed, around 86% are singletons. Sequencing input: PBMCs. The receptor source for this set is a woman between 18 and 29 years old in good health and CMV-seropositive.

The genes are TRBV27 and TRBJ2-2, with TRBD2 as a possible D gene (5 bases). Trimming took 2 bases from V and 4 from J, leaving 8 bases between them. The germline V gene has CDR1 MNHEY and CDR2 SMNVEV (reference sequence). The CDR3 is 14 amino acids. The CDR3 sequence is CASSLMDSTGELFF. The CDR3, as DNA: TGTGCCAGCAGTTTAATGGACTCCACCGGGGAGCTGTTTTTT.

The chain combines TRBV2 with TRBJ2-1, with D perhaps matching TRBD1 (6 bases). V was pared by 3 bases and J by 2 bases, with 8 bases between. Per the germline V gene, CDR1 is SNHLY and CDR2 is FYNNEI. This CDR3 region has 14 residues. The CDR3 sequence is CASSDSGAYNEQFF. The CDR3, as DNA: TGTGCCAGCAGTGATTCAGGGGCCTACAATGAGCAGTTCTTC.

The chain couples TRBV6-1 to TRBJ2-7; D may be TRBD1 (5 bases). Germline V gene data show CDR1 as MNHNS and CDR2 as SASEGT. The CDR3 is 13 amino acids. With 7 bases removed from V and 7 bases from J, the gap between germline ends came to 17 bases. The chain's CDR3 is CASKSLDSWEQYF. The CDR3 DNA sequence: TGTGCCAGCAAGAGCCTCGACAGCTGGGAGCAGTACTTC.

The J gene is TRBJ2-1, the V gene TRBV18; possibly TRBD2 for D (5 bases). V was clipped by 0 bases and J by 5 bases, with 14 bases between them. Germline assignment: CDR1 KGHSH and CDR2 LQKENI. The CDR3 is 16 residues long. In nucleotides, the CDR3 is TGTGCCAGCTCACCACCGAATTTGTGGGAGAACAATGAGCAGTTCTTC. Amino acids: CASSPPNLWENNEQFF.

This chain uses TRBV27 with TRBJ1-1; 8 bases match TRBD1. The V segment lost 2 bases and the J segment 6 bases; nucleotides outside the gene matches: 8. In germline, CDR1 is MNHEY, CDR2 SMNVEV (reference sequence). The CDR3 consists of 15 residues. The CDR3 loop reads CASSLGAGGGPEAFF. The CDR3 nucleotides read TGTGCCAGCAGTTTAGGGGCAGGGGGCGGCCCTGAAGCTTTCTTT.

The chain links TRBV29-1 to TRBJ2-4, with no clear D. The CDR3 has 16 amino acids. Trimming pared 6 bases from V and 6 bases from J, leaving 24 bases between. Germline V lookup: CDR1 SQVTM, CDR2 ANQGSEA. The CDR3 reads CSVLRAALGSGNIQYF. The CDR3 DNA follows: TGCAGCGTCCTTCGTGCGGCCCTAGGATCCGGAAACATTCAGTACTTC.

The chain links TRBV5-6 to TRBJ2-1; TRBD1 is a possible D gene (6 bases). The length of the CDR3 is 15 residues. Germline CDR1 is SGHDT and CDR2 is YYEEEE. Between the trimmed V and J ends, which lost 1 base and 2 bases, there was a span of 10 bases. CDR3 loop: CASSLLRTAYNEQFF. CDR3 nucleotides: TGTGCCAGCAGCTTGCTACGGACAGCCTACAATGAGCAGTTCTTC.

This sequence joins TRBV5-1 and TRBJ2-1; 8 bases agree with TRBD2. The CDR3 totals 16 residues. Germline CDR1 and CDR2: SGHRS and YFSETQ. Trimming removed 3 bases from V and 8 bases from J; junction bases left unmatched: 13. The CDR3 nucleotides are TGCGCCAGCAGCTCCCGGACAAGCGGGAGCGGTGATGAGCAGTTCTTC. It codes for CASSSRTSGSGDEQFF. Full variable domain (missing parts from reference TRBV5-1 and TRBJ2-1): KAGVTQTPRYLIKTRGQQVTLSCSPISGHRSVSWYQQTPGQGLQFLFEYFSETQRNKGNFPGRFSGRQFSNSRSEMNVSTLELGDSALYLCASSSRTSGSGDEQFFGPGTRLTVL.

This clone was seen only once. The V gene is TRBV10-1, the J gene TRBJ2-2, with D hard to call. Between the trimmed V and J ends, which lost 5 bases and 4 bases, there was a span of 8 bases. The germline gives CDR1 WNHNN, CDR2 SYGVQD (reference sequence). The CDR3 is 13 residues long. The CDR3 coding sequence is TGCGCCAGCAGTTCTCAGGCCACCGGGGAGCTGTTTTTT. Protein: CASSSQATGELFF.

The V gene is TRBV7-3, the J gene TRBJ1-1; no definite D call. Germline assignment: CDR1 SGHTA and CDR2 FQGTGA. The CDR3 runs 13 residues. V dropped 3 bases and J dropped 5 bases, with 10 bases sitting between them. The CDR3 is CASSFGGKTEAFF. CDR3 nucleotides: TGTGCCAGCAGCTTCGGCGGGAAGACTGAAGCTTTCTTT.

The chain links TRBV9 to TRBJ2-7; the D gene is possibly TRBD2 (5 bases). The CDR3 contains 15 residues. Trimming removed 0 bases from V and 0 bases from J, with 10 bases in between. The V gene's germline CDR1 is SGDLS and CDR2 YYNGEE. CDR3 coding DNA: TGTGCCAGCAGCGTAGGTGGGAGAGCCTCCTACGAGCAGTACTTC. Translated, it gives CASSVGGRASYEQYF.

The table lists this clone with a count of one. This chain connects TRBV9 to TRBJ2-1; D may be TRBD2 (5 bases). V dropped 0 bases and J dropped 7 bases, with 11 bases sitting between them. The CDR3 is 14 residues long. Germline-derived CDR1 and CDR2 are SGDLS and YYNGEE. The CDR3 DNA is TGTGCCAGCAGCGTAGAACTAGGTGGTAATGAGCAGTTCTTC. It specifies CASSVELGGNEQFF.

CDR3 in amino acids: CASSELPGTGSYEQYF. CDR3 DNA: TGTGCCAGCAGTGAACTACCCGGGACTGGCTCCTACGAGCAGTACTTC. The V gene is TRBV6-1, the J gene TRBJ2-7; D possibly corresponds to TRBD2 (6 bases). The CDR3 has 16 amino acids. Deletions cut 2 bases from V and 0 bases from J, with 14 bases between. Germline CDR1 reads MNHNS; CDR2 reads SASEGT.

The chain uses TRBV27 and TRBJ2-7; 7 bases map to TRBD2. This CDR3 region has 13 residues. CDR1 MNHEY and CDR2 SMNVEV come from the germline V gene (reference sequence). The V segment lost 6 bases and the J segment 4 bases; nucleotides outside the gene matches: 6. CDR3 nucleotide sequence: TGTGCCAGCAGGCTGGCCGGGGGGTACGAGCAGTACTTC. Translating it yields CASRLAGGYEQYF.

On this clone: Different DNA sequences within this sample yield the same CDR3. The CDR3 coding sequence is TGCGCCAGCAGCTTGGGCAGTTTGAACACTGAAGCTTTCTTT. Its protein is CASSLGSLNTEAFF. This sequence joins TRBV5-1 and TRBJ1-1; D gene uncertain. The CDR3 spans 14 residues. CDR1 is SGHRS, CDR2 YFSETQ, per germline. Trimming took 0 bases from V and 0 from J, leaving 6 bases between them.

The rearrangement uses TRBV6-5 and TRBJ2-3; D uncertain. CDR3 length: 14 residues. Trimming left V 0 bases short and J 0 bases short, with 4 bases between. The germline gives CDR1 MNHEY, CDR2 SVGAGI. Written as DNA, the CDR3 is TGTGCCAGCAGTTACTCGACTAGCACAGATACGCAGTATTTT. Its translation is CASSYSTSTDTQYF.

This clone was counted a few times. The genes are TRBV5-1 and TRBJ2-7, with 9 bases identical to TRBD2. The junction had 9 bases not matched to a gene; V was cut back by 4 bases and J by 7 bases. The germline gives CDR1 SGHRS, CDR2 YFSETQ. This CDR3 has 14 amino acids. The CDR3 sequence: CASSTIAGAQEQYF. The CDR3 coding sequence is TGCGCCAGCAGCACGATAGCGGGAGCGCAGGAGCAGTACTTC.

The rearrangement links TRBV5-4 to TRBJ2-1; weak D call: TRBD2 (6 bases). Germline loops: CDR1 SGHNT, CDR2 YYREEE (reference sequence). V lost 4 bases, J lost 0 bases, and 20 bases lay in between. The CDR3 consists of 18 residues. CDR3 protein: CASSKDYRSTFSYNEQFF. The DNA of the CDR3 is TGTGCCAGCAGCAAGGACTACCGATCGACCTTCTCCTACAATGAGCAGTTCTTC. Full variable domain (rest looked up from reference TRBV5-4 and TRBJ2-1): ETGVTQSPTHLIKTRGQQVTLRCSSQSGHNTVSWYQQALGQGPQFIFQYYREEENGRGNFPPRFSGLQFPNYSSELNVNALELDDSALYLCASSKDYRSTFSYNEQFFGPGTRLTVL.

This chain links TRBV27 with TRBJ2-2, with D tentatively TRBD1 (5 bases). The ends were cut back, 7 bases at V and 6 bases at J, with 15 bases in the middle. CDR1 is MNHEY, CDR2 SMNVEV, per germline (reference sequence). The CDR3 is made up of 14 amino acids. CDR3 coding DNA: TGTGCCAGCACCGTTTGGGAAGGGGCCGGGGAGCTGTTTTTT. This gives the protein CASTVWEGAGELFF.

This clone is a singleton in its sample. The V gene is TRBV6-5, the J gene TRBJ2-1; 7 bases match TRBD2. The junction had 11 bases not matched to a gene; V was cut back by 4 bases and J by 5 bases. The CDR3 has 16 residues. Germline CDR1 is MNHEY and CDR2 is SVGAGI. Here the CDR3 DNA reads TGTGCCAGCAGTTTCCGGACTAGTGAGTCCCACAATGAGCAGTTCTTC. It specifies CASSFRTSESHNEQFF.

The chain carries TRBV10-1 and TRBJ1-5; no reliable D call. The CDR3 totals 12 residues. Germline V gene sequence: CDR1 WNHNN, CDR2 SYGVQD (reference sequence). The ends were cut back, 3 bases at V and 4 bases at J, with 4 bases in the middle. The CDR3 reads CASSDSNQPQHF. The DNA for the CDR3 is TGCGCCAGCAGTGATTCAAATCAGCCCCAGCATTTT.

CDR3: CASSLAPLLGGRYNEQFF. CDR3 nucleotides: TGTGCCAGCAGCTTAGCCCCTCTACTAGGGGGCCGCTACAATGAGCAGTTCTTC. This chain connects TRBV7-9 to TRBJ2-1; 7 positions match TRBD1. The germline CDR1 and CDR2 sequences are SEHNR and FQNEAQ (reference sequence). There are 18 residues in the CDR3. Unmatched junction bases numbered 11, after V lost 0 bases and J lost 3 bases.

The chain carries TRBV4-1 and TRBJ1-2, with TRBD1 identical over 10 bases. Germline V gene sequence: CDR1 MGHRA, CDR2 YSYEKL. The trim removed 3 bases at V and 13 bases at J, leaving 11 bases unmatched. CDR3 size: 14 residues. The CDR3 nucleotides are TGCGCCAGCAGCCACCCGACAGGGGGCGGATACCCCACCTTC. It yields the protein CASSHPTGGGYPTF.

The rearrangement joins TRBV6-5 to TRBJ2-7, with D perhaps matching TRBD2 (5 bases). The CDR3 has 13 amino acids. Per germline, CDR1 MNHEY and CDR2 SVGAGI. V dropped 0 bases and J dropped 10 bases, with 13 bases sitting between them. The CDR3 sequence: CASSYSRVEIQYF. The CDR3 DNA reads as TGTGCCAGCAGTTACTCGAGGGTCGAGATACAGTACTTC.